These 14 T cell receptor beta chains were sequenced from one sample in a study of shared clonotypes between healthy human individuals. CD45RO-negative CD8 cells positively selected for CCR7 made up the naive population, which excluded terminally differentiated effector memory CD45RA+ cells. The assay was immunoSEQ multiplex PCR, and TCRdb's table has in-frame clones only and misses some. The sample consists of some 2.1 million clones, roughly 94% of them appearing once. The sequenced material came from naive CD8+ T cells sorted from blood. The receptors here all came from a young man in good health.

The gene calls are TRBV9 and TRBJ2-7; tentatively, D is TRBD2 (5 bases). The CDR3 totals 14 residues. V was trimmed by 0 bases and J by 3 bases, leaving 10 bases between them. Germline values: CDR1 SGDLS, CDR2 YYNGEE. CDR3 residues: CASSVDIGIYEQYF. The CDR3 DNA is TGTGCCAGCAGCGTAGACATCGGGATCTACGAGCAGTACTTC.

This chain links TRBV7-8 with TRBJ2-2, with D unclear. The CDR3 runs 14 residues. Between the trimmed V and J ends, which lost 5 bases and 4 bases, there was a span of 11 bases. Per the germline V gene, CDR1 is SGHVS and CDR2 is FQNEAQ. DNA for the CDR3: TGTGCCAGCAGCCCAGTATTAAGCACCGGGGAGCTGTTTTTT. Translation: CASSPVLSTGELFF. The variable domain in full, completed from reference TRBV7-8 and TRBJ2-2, reads GAGVSQSPRYKVAKRGQDVALRCDPISGHVSLFWYQQALGQGPEFLTYFQNEAQLDKSGLPSDRFFAERPEGSVSTLKIQRTQQEDSAVYLCASSPVLSTGELFFGEGSRLTVL.

This clone was seen more than once but under ten times. Other DNA sequences in the same sample also yield this CDR3. V and J are TRBV27 and TRBJ2-7, with D maybe TRBD2 (5 bases). This CDR3 spans 12 amino acids. Germline CDR1 is MNHEY and CDR2 is SMNVEV (reference sequence). V was shortened by 3 bases and J by 4 bases, with 7 bases between the two germline ends. The CDR3 nucleotides are TGTGCCAGCAGTTTTCGGGGTTACGAGCAGTACTTC. Translated: CASSFRGYEQYF.

The V and J genes are TRBV6-5 and TRBJ1-6; D unresolved. The germline gives CDR1 MNHEY, CDR2 SVGAGI. The CDR3 extends over 16 amino acids. Trimming removed 0 bases at V and 8 bases at J, with 14 bases between. This chain's CDR3 is CASSYSPDLQYSPLHF. The CDR3 region has the DNA TGTGCCAGCAGTTACTCGCCGGACCTTCAATATTCACCCCTCCACTTT.

With regard to this clone: The sample holds other DNA sequences that translate to the same CDR3. V usage is TRBV5-1 and J usage is TRBJ1-1; the D is unclear. Looked up from germline, CDR1 is SGHRS and CDR2 is YFSETQ. This CDR3 is built from 14 residues. The ends were cut back, 0 bases at V and 0 bases at J, with 6 bases in the middle. The CDR3 DNA reads as TGCGCCAGCAGCTTGGGGCACCTGAACACTGAAGCTTTCTTT. This translates into CASSLGHLNTEAFF.

The gene calls are TRBV27 and TRBJ1-4; D is undetermined. The germline CDR1 and CDR2 sequences are MNHEY and SMNVEV (reference sequence). This CDR3 is built from 16 residues. The ends were cut back, 5 bases at V and 3 bases at J, with 16 bases in the middle. This CDR3 reads CASSPGTGLANEKLFF. The CDR3 DNA sequence: TGTGCCAGCAGTCCTGGAACTGGCCTGGCTAATGAAAAACTGTTTTTT.

In its sample, this clone was seen once. Other DNA sequences in the sample encode the same CDR3. The genes are TRBV9 and TRBJ2-7, with D perhaps matching TRBD1 (5 bases). There are 13 residues in the CDR3. Germline CDR1 and CDR2: SGDLS and YYNGEE. Between the trimmed V and J ends, which lost 4 bases and 3 bases, there was a span of 11 bases. CDR3 coding DNA: TGTGCCAGCAGCCCAGGAGACAGCTACGAGCAGTACTTC. It yields the protein CASSPGDSYEQYF. The full variable domain, in which reference TRBV9 and TRBJ2-7 provide the parts outside the CDR3, is DSGVTQTPKHLITATGQRVTLRCSPRSGDLSVYWYQQSLDQGLQFLIQYYNGEERAKGNILERFSAQQFPDLHSELNLSSLELGDSALYFCASSPGDSYEQYFGPGTRLTVT.

The V call is TRBV4-1, the J call TRBJ2-3; D possibly corresponds to TRBD2 (6 bases). The V end lost 4 bases, the J end lost 6 bases, and 20 bases lay between the germline ends. This CDR3 contains 16 residues. Germline assignment: CDR1 MGHRA and CDR2 YSYEKL. The CDR3 DNA reads as TGCGCCAGCAGCCTCGGGACTCTCTCTCCTGGCGATACGCAGTATTTT. This codes for CASSLGTLSPGDTQYF.

Of note for this clone: Other DNA variants within this sample encode the same CDR3. This rearrangement joins TRBV30 to TRBJ2-2; D is uncertain. V lost 2 bases to trimming and J lost 5 bases, with 3 bases between them. Germline assignment: CDR1 GTSNPN and CDR2 SVGIG (reference sequence). The CDR3 runs 11 residues. CDR3 amino acids: CAWSLTGELFF. CDR3 sequence (DNA): TGTGCCTGGAGTCTTACCGGGGAGCTGTTTTTT.

The chain combines TRBV5-4 with TRBJ2-7, with TRBD2 matching over 7 bases. This CDR3 comprises 15 residues. In germline, CDR1 is SGHNT, CDR2 YYREEE (reference sequence). The V and J ends lost 5 bases and 7 bases, in that order; junction bases with no gene match: 15. As DNA, the CDR3 is TGTGCCAGCAGTCCGGGACTACCGAACCCGGGGGAGCAGTACTTC. Protein sequence: CASSPGLPNPGEQYF.

V is TRBV28 and J is TRBJ1-3; 7 bases match TRBD1. The V and J ends lost 5 bases and 7 bases, in that order; junction bases with no gene match: 8. Germline V CDR1 and CDR2: MDHEN, SYDVKM. CDR3 size: 14 residues. CDR3 nucleotides: TGTGCCAGCAGTCTCAGGACAGGTGGGAACACCATATATTTT. Translation gives CASSLRTGGNTIYF.

J is TRBJ2-7 and V is TRBV6-5; no clear D gene. The V gene's germline CDR1 is MNHEY and CDR2 SVGAGI. There are 13 residues in the CDR3. Trimming took off 5 bases at V and 4 bases at J, with 12 bases between the two ends. CDR3 coding DNA: TGTGCCAGCAGTCAGGTTTTTGGGTACGAGCAGTACTTC. It codes for CASSQVFGYEQYF.

Notes on this clone: Compared with germline, one end of the junction differs, possibly owing to a read error. This specimen includes other DNA sequences encoding the same CDR3. The CDR3 DNA follows: TGTGCCAGCAGCCAGGAGAGAACACTGAGCAATGAAAAACTGTTTTTT. Its protein product is CASSQERTLSNEKLFF. The V and J genes are TRBV4-1 and TRBJ1-4; unclear D gene. Per germline, CDR1 MGHRA and CDR2 YSYEKL. The CDR3 totals 16 residues.

V gene TRBV14 combines with J gene TRBJ2-7; 8 nucleotides line up with TRBD1. Trimming removed 5 bases from V and 2 bases from J; junction bases left unmatched: 2. The CDR3 contains 13 residues. The germline V gene has CDR1 SGHDN and CDR2 FVKESK. The CDR3 loop reads CASSLTGAYEQYF. The CDR3 DNA reads as TGTGCCAGCAGCTTGACAGGGGCCTACGAGCAGTACTTC.